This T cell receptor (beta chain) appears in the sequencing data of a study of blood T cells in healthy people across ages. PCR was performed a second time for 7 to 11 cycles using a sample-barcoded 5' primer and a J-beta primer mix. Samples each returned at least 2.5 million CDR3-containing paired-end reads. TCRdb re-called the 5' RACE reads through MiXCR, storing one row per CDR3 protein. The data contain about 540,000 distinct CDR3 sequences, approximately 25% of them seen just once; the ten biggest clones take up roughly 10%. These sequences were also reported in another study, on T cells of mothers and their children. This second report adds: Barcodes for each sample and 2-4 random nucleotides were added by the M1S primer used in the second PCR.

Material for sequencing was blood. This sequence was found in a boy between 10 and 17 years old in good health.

CDR3 sequence reads: CASSYTDRENGYTF. CDR3 nucleotides: TGTGCCAGCAGTTACACCGACAGGGAGAATGGCTACACCTTC. The V gene is TRBV6-2 or TRBV6-3, the J gene TRBJ1-2, with TRBD1 identical over 7 bases. CDR1 is MNHEY, CDR2 SVGEGT, per germline. J was trimmed by 6 bases and V by 2 bases; bases with no gene match: 6. The CDR3 sequence is 14 residues long.